Below are 32 T cell receptor beta chains sequenced from a single sample in a study of cytomegalovirus exposure and HLA in healthy donors. A multiplex PCR was run with 60 Vbeta primers and 13 Jbeta primers. Assay used: immunoSEQ multiplex PCR; TCRdb lists only in-frame clones, some missing. The data hold some 120,000 clones, with around 9% observed a single time. Specimen: PBMCs. Source of these receptors: a middle-aged man in good health and CMV-seronegative.

The V and J genes are TRBV9 and TRBJ2-5, with 13 bases matching TRBD2. Germline V gene sequence: CDR1 SGDLS, CDR2 YYNGEE. V shed 4 bases and J 2 bases; nucleotides not matched to a gene: 17. CDR3 length equals 20 residues. CDR3 residues: CASSFPQTTSGGRVQETQYF. DNA for the CDR3: TGTGCCAGCAGCTTCCCACAGACGACTAGCGGGGGGAGAGTACAAGAGACCCAGTACTTC.

This clone was counted between two and nine times. The chain employs TRBV12-5 and TRBJ1-2; TRBD1 matches 12 bases. The germline CDR1 and CDR2 sequences are LGHNT and FRNRAP. This CDR3 region has 15 residues. V lost 7 bases to trimming and J lost 8 bases; unmatched junction nucleotides: 11. In DNA, the CDR3 is TGTGCTAGTGCCCCTCCGGGACAGGGGGCCTGGGGCTACACCTTC. Residues: CASAPPGQGAWGYTF. Full variable domain (outside the CDR3, taken from reference TRBV12-5 and TRBJ1-2): DARVTQTPRHKVTEMGQEVTMRCQPILGHNTVFWYRQTMMQGLELLAYFRNRAPLDDSGMPKDRFSAEMPDATLATLKIQPSEPRDSAVYFCASAPPGQGAWGYTFGSGTRLTVV.

This clone was counted a few times. V is TRBV6-1 and J is TRBJ1-2; 7 nucleotides align to TRBD1. Germline V gives CDR1 MNHNS, CDR2 SASEGT. The CDR3 loop spans 15 amino acids. The V segment lost 2 bases and the J segment 0 bases; nucleotides outside the gene matches: 3. In DNA form, the CDR3 reads TGTGCCAGCAGTGAAAGGACAGGCACTAACTATGGCTACACCTTC. Amino acid sequence: CASSERTGTNYGYTF.

The V gene is TRBV18, the J gene TRBJ1-6; maybe TRBD1 (5 bases). Trimming stripped 1 base from V and 0 bases from J, with 10 bases between. The CDR3 contains 17 residues. Germline values: CDR1 KGHSH, CDR2 LQKENI. DNA for the CDR3: TGTGCCAGCTCACCACAGGGACTTGGCTCCTATAATTCACCCCTCCACTTT. Its protein product is CASSPQGLGSYNSPLHF.

This clone was detected only a few times. J is TRBJ1-5 and V is TRBV4-3; 7 bases agree with TRBD1. The trim removed 5 bases at V and 4 bases at J, leaving 5 bases unmatched. The CDR3 covers 14 residues. Per germline, CDR1 LGHNA and CDR2 YSLEER. CDR3 residues: CASSTETGNQPQHF. CDR3 nucleotide sequence: TGCGCCAGCAGCACTGAGACAGGGAATCAGCCCCAGCATTTT.

This chain links TRBV5-1 with TRBJ2-1; 9 bases align to TRBD1. With V trimmed by 2 bases and J by 7 bases, 4 bases remained unmatched. The CDR3 is made up of 14 amino acids. The germline CDR1 and CDR2 sequences are SGHRS and YFSETQ. For the CDR3, the DNA is TGCGCCAGCAGCTTTTTACAGGGGGCTAATGAGCAGTTCTTC. Translating gives CASSFLQGANEQFF. Together with reference TRBV5-1 and TRBJ2-1, the CDR3 gives the full variable domain: KAGVTQTPRYLIKTRGQQVTLSCSPISGHRSVSWYQQTPGQGLQFLFEYFSETQRNKGNFPGRFSGRQFSNSRSEMNVSTLELGDSALYLCASSFLQGANEQFFGPGTRLTVL.

The chain combines TRBV7-8 with TRBJ1-2; 7 nucleotides match TRBD1. The CDR3 extends over 15 amino acids. V shed 1 base and J 3 bases; nucleotides not matched to a gene: 5. CDR1 and CDR2 (germline): SGHVS, FQNEAQ. The CDR3 sequence: CASSLGYRGDYGYTF. In DNA form, the CDR3 reads TGTGCCAGCAGCTTAGGGTACAGGGGCGACTATGGCTACACCTTC.

The chain couples TRBV29-1 to TRBJ2-1, with 9 nucleotides matching TRBD2. CDR1 and CDR2 from the germline V gene are SQVTM and ANQGSEA. This CDR3 comprises 13 residues. The junction had 8 bases not matched to a gene; V was cut back by 5 bases and J by 9 bases. The chain's CDR3 is CSVRAGGHGEQFF. The CDR3 DNA reads as TGCAGCGTTCGCGCGGGGGGGCATGGTGAGCAGTTCTTC.

This clone was found a few times. The chain employs TRBV10-3 and TRBJ1-5, with D unresolved. The V gene's germline CDR1 is ENHRY and CDR2 SYGVKD. V was pared by 0 bases and J by 4 bases, with 7 bases between. The CDR3 is made up of 14 amino acids. The CDR3 loop is CAISESLANQPQHF. The CDR3 nucleotides read TGTGCCATCAGTGAGTCGTTGGCAAATCAGCCCCAGCATTTT.

This clone occurred a few times. The gene calls are TRBV4-1 and TRBJ1-5; D is ambiguous. The CDR3 is made up of 13 amino acids. Trimming stripped 0 bases from V and 6 bases from J, with 6 bases between. The germline gives CDR1 MGHRA, CDR2 YSYEKL. DNA for the CDR3: TGCGCCAGCAGCCAAGAGGGAGCTCAGCCCCAGCATTTT. It is translated as CASSQEGAQPQHF.

Only a few counts were recorded for this clone. The rearrangement links TRBV30 to TRBJ1-4, with D hard to call. The CDR3 has 12 residues. Germline lookup yields CDR1 GTSNPN and CDR2 SVGIG (reference sequence). V lost 3 bases, J lost 4 bases, and 6 bases lay in between. The CDR3 protein is CAWSRFNEKLFF. The CDR3 DNA sequence: TGTGCCTGGAGCAGGTTTAATGAAAAACTGTTTTTT.

This clone appeared a few times. The chain uses TRBV4-3 and TRBJ2-5, with 10 bases identical to TRBD2. This CDR3 is 13 amino acids long. V lost 4 bases to trimming and J lost 10 bases; unmatched junction nucleotides: 6. The V gene's germline CDR1 is LGHNA and CDR2 YSLEER. The CDR3 here is CASSPTRLAGQYF. In nucleotides, the CDR3 is TGCGCCAGCAGCCCGACTAGACTAGCGGGCCAGTACTTC.

This clone came up a few times. This sequence joins TRBV5-1 and TRBJ1-5; no clear D. The V end lost 0 bases, the J end lost 6 bases, and 10 bases lay between the germline ends. The CDR3 length is 14 residues. The germline V gene encodes CDR1 SGHRS and CDR2 YFSETQ. This CDR3 reads CASSLDGWAQPQHF. CDR3 coding DNA: TGCGCCAGCAGCTTGGACGGTTGGGCTCAGCCCCAGCATTTT.

This chain connects TRBV4-1 to TRBJ2-7; unclear D gene. The CDR3 is 14 residues long. In germline, CDR1 is MGHRA, CDR2 YSYEKL. Trimming took 3 bases from V and 2 from J, leaving 11 bases between them. In nucleotides, the CDR3 is TGCGCCAGCAGCCAGTCGAACGTAGCCTACGAGCAGTACTTC. It translates to CASSQSNVAYEQYF.

The chain uses TRBV5-1 and TRBJ2-2; 13 bases agree with TRBD2. The junction had 9 bases not matched to a gene; V was cut back by 4 bases and J by 6 bases. This CDR3 is 17 amino acids long. Germline V CDR1 and CDR2: SGHRS, YFSETQ. The CDR3 loop reads CASSTLTSGGASGELFF. CDR3 DNA: TGCGCCAGCAGCACATTAACTAGCGGGGGGGCGTCCGGGGAGCTGTTTTTT. The variable domain in full, with the rest retrieved from reference TRBV5-1 and TRBJ2-2, is KAGVTQTPRYLIKTRGQQVTLSCSPISGHRSVSWYQQTPGQGLQFLFEYFSETQRNKGNFPGRFSGRQFSNSRSEMNVSTLELGDSALYLCASSTLTSGGASGELFFGEGSRLTVL.

The DNA for the CDR3 is TGTGCCAGTAGTATCCCCGGACAGGGGTTCTACGAGCAGTACTTC. Its protein is CASSIPGQGFYEQYF. This chain uses TRBV19 with TRBJ2-7; 9 nucleotides agree with TRBD1. The CDR3 has 15 amino acids. The germline V gene encodes CDR1 LNHDA and CDR2 SQIVND (reference sequence). With 3 bases clipped from V and 3 bases from J, the junction kept 6 bases outside the gene matches.

The rearrangement links TRBV5-1 to TRBJ1-6; unclear D gene. Germline V gene sequence: CDR1 SGHRS, CDR2 YFSETQ. The CDR3 contains 14 residues. V was cut by 1 base and J by 10 bases, with 12 bases left in between. CDR3 bases: TGCGCCAGCAGCTTGCCAGAGGGCGGGTCACCCCTCCACTTT. It translates to CASSLPEGGSPLHF.

The genes are TRBV25-1 and TRBJ1-2, with D unresolved. This CDR3 has 14 residues. Germline V lookup: CDR1 MGHDK, CDR2 SYGVNS. V gave up 4 bases and J gave up 8 bases, with 17 bases separating them. The CDR3 nucleotides read TGTGCCAGCAGTGGGATGCGGGGTTCTTTCGGCTACACCTTC. This gives the protein CASSGMRGSFGYTF.

The chain uses TRBV7-9 and TRBJ2-5; 7 bases are shared with TRBD1. The CDR3 has 14 amino acids. CDR1 is SEHNR and CDR2 is FQNEAQ in the germline V gene (reference sequence). The V segment lost 4 bases and the J segment 5 bases; nucleotides outside the gene matches: 7. The chain's CDR3 is CASSSKGAWETQYF. DNA of the CDR3: TGTGCCAGCAGCTCAAAGGGGGCTTGGGAGACCCAGTACTTC.

V and J are TRBV7-2 and TRBJ2-2, with 8 bases matching TRBD2. The CDR3 totals 16 residues. From germline, CDR1 is SGHTA and CDR2 FQGNSA. Unmatched junction bases numbered 9, after V lost 5 bases and J lost 4 bases. CDR3 in amino acids: CASSPPGGEVTGELFF. The CDR3, as DNA: TGTGCCAGCAGCCCTCCGGGGGGGGAGGTCACCGGGGAGCTGTTTTTT.

This clone appeared once. The chain carries TRBV28 and TRBJ2-7, with D possibly being TRBD2 (6 bases). Germline values: CDR1 MDHEN, CDR2 SYDVKM. CDR3 length: 14 amino acids. Trimming removed 3 bases at V and 6 bases at J, with 15 bases between. The CDR3 reads CASSLDPGLFEQYF. In DNA, the CDR3 is TGTGCCAGCAGTTTGGATCCGGGACTCTTCGAGCAGTACTTC.

The J gene is TRBJ2-3, the V gene TRBV7-9; 9 nucleotides line up with TRBD2. CDR1 SEHNR and CDR2 FQNEAQ come from the germline V gene (reference sequence). The V segment lost 1 base and the J segment 4 bases; nucleotides outside the gene matches: 6. CDR3 length equals 16 residues. Here the CDR3 reads CASSLGRSGGADTQYF. CDR3 nucleotides: TGTGCCAGCAGCTTAGGCCGTAGCGGGGGCGCAGATACGCAGTATTTT.

On this clone: The junction shows a germline mismatch at one end, possibly a read error. The rearrangement uses TRBV25-1 and TRBJ2-7; 9 nucleotides line up with TRBD1. Germline CDR1 and CDR2: MGHDK and SYGVNS. The CDR3 runs 12 residues. CDR3 nucleotides: TGTGCCAGCAGCCGACAGAAGGGACAGGGAGGGTTC. It translates to CASSRQKGQGGF.

The gene calls are TRBV6-5 and TRBJ2-1, with D unresolved. The CDR3 sequence is 13 residues long. Per germline, CDR1 MNHEY and CDR2 SVGAGI. The ends were cut back, 0 bases at V and 10 bases at J, with 10 bases in the middle. The CDR3 reads CASSYSYQSEQFF. In DNA, the CDR3 is TGTGCCAGCAGTTACTCGTATCAAAGCGAGCAGTTCTTC.

Of note for this clone: A single base separates this from a much larger clone, so it may be a read error. Likely a read error: the CDR3 ends without its conserved phenylalanine or tryptophan. This chain links TRBV6-5 with TRBJ1-1, with D perhaps matching TRBD1 (6 bases). The V gene's germline CDR1 is MNHEY and CDR2 SVGAGI. With 5 bases removed from V and 10 bases from J, the gap between germline ends came to 17 bases. This CDR3 region has 13 residues. CDR3 protein: CASSTGTNLVAFV. For the CDR3, the DNA is TGTGCCAGCAGTACCGGGACAAATTTGGTAGCTTTCGTT.

This clone has more than one count but fewer than ten. The chain joins TRBV4-1 to TRBJ1-6; the match to TRBD1 covers 7 bases. V was clipped by 2 bases and J by 10 bases; unmatched bases: 8. CDR1 is MGHRA and CDR2 is YSYEKL in the germline V gene. The CDR3 sequence is 15 residues long. In DNA, the CDR3 is TGCGCCAGCAGCCAAATGGACAGGTTGGGATCACCCCTCCACTTT. It is translated as CASSQMDRLGSPLHF.

Details on this clone: In the same sample, other DNA sequences code for this CDR3. CDR3 sequence: CASSEGQGVWTEAFF. DNA for the CDR3: TGTGCCAGCAGCGAGGGACAGGGAGTTTGGACTGAAGCTTTCTTT. V usage is TRBV2 and J usage is TRBJ1-1; TRBD1 agrees at 9 bases. Losses at the gene ends were 6 bases for V and 5 bases for J; bases not matched to a gene: 10. The CDR3 is 15 amino acids. The germline CDR1 and CDR2 sequences are SNHLY and FYNNEI. Full variable domain (missing parts from reference TRBV2 and TRBJ1-1): EPEVTQTPSHQVTQMGQEVILRCVPISNHLYFYWYRQILGQKVEFLVSFYNNEISEKSEIFDDQFSVERPDGSNFTLKIRSTKLEDSAMYFCASSEGQGVWTEAFFGQGTRLTVV.

The rearrangement joins TRBV2 to TRBJ2-2, with TRBD2 identical over 8 bases. This CDR3 contains 17 residues. V lost 4 bases and J lost 2; bases outside the gene matches: 9. CDR1 is SNHLY and CDR2 is FYNNEI in the germline V gene. DNA for the CDR3: TGTGCCAGCAGTGTGTTTAGCGGGGCCCTCAACACCGGGGAGCTGTTTTTT. Protein product: CASSVFSGALNTGELFF. Using reference TRBV2 and TRBJ2-2 for the parts outside the CDR3, the full variable domain is EPEVTQTPSHQVTQMGQEVILRCVPISNHLYFYWYRQILGQKVEFLVSFYNNEISEKSEIFDDQFSVERPDGSNFTLKIRSTKLEDSAMYFCASSVFSGALNTGELFFGEGSRLTVL.

This clone was counted between two and nine times. The chain is built from TRBV6-1 and TRBJ1-5, with D tentatively TRBD1 (6 bases). The CDR3 spans 14 residues. CDR1 is MNHNS and CDR2 is SASEGT in the germline V gene. With 7 bases removed from V and 5 bases from J, the gap between germline ends came to 15 bases. The DNA for the CDR3 is TGTGCCAGCATTCCGGCCAGGGGATATCAGCCCCAGCATTTT. It yields the protein CASIPARGYQPQHF.

The chain employs TRBV5-8 and TRBJ2-1; 7 nucleotides line up with TRBD1. Trimming removed 7 bases from V and 8 bases from J; junction bases left unmatched: 9. Germline V gene data show CDR1 as SGHTS and CDR2 as YDEGEE. The CDR3 contains 13 residues. The CDR3 region has the DNA TGTGCCAGCGGGACAGCCACCACCTATGAGCAGTTCTTC. Translation: CASGTATTYEQFF. Filled out from reference TRBV5-8 and TRBJ2-1, the complete variable domain reads EAGVTQSPTHLIKTRGQQATLRCSPISGHTSVYWYQQALGLGLQFLLWYDEGEERNRGNFPPRFSGRQFPNYSSELNVNALELEDSALYLCASGTATTYEQFFGPGTRLTVL.

This clone was counted only a few times. This chain uses TRBV7-9 with TRBJ2-1, with D tentatively TRBD2 (7 bases). Germline V gene sequence: CDR1 SEHNR, CDR2 FQNEAQ (reference sequence). CDR3 size: 16 residues. V lost 5 bases and J lost 3, with 17 bases in between. CDR3 sequence (DNA): TGTGCCAGCAGCACCCGGGGAGGGGGGGGCTACAATGAGCAGTTCTTC. This encodes CASSTRGGGGYNEQFF.

The chain employs TRBV19 and TRBJ1-1; D call uncertain. V was cut by 5 bases and J by 0 bases, with 13 bases left in between. Germline V gene data show CDR1 as LNHDA and CDR2 as SQIVND (reference sequence). This CDR3 has 15 amino acids. CDR3 DNA: TGTGCCAGTAGTGACTGGTCCGCCATGAACACTGAAGCTTTCTTT. Protein sequence: CASSDWSAMNTEAFF.